A selection of T cell receptor beta chains follows, all from one sample in a study of shared clonotypes between healthy human individuals. The method was immunoSEQ multiplex PCR; TCRdb's version includes in-frame clones alone and lacks a portion of them. The sample contains 2 million to 2.5 million clones, around 92% of which appear only once. Sequencing input: naive CD4+ T cells from PBMCs. Receptor source: a man aged 18 to 35 in good health. Some clones in this sample may be carry-over from other donors' samples. Both conserved end residues are part of each CDR3. The order of the fields is V gene, J gene, D gene, clone size, CDR3 DNA, CDR3 protein. A D gene is named only where the DNA matches it firmly. Clone size is not always given. Where it is, it says once, few, many or a class for expanded clones.

V: TRBV18; J: TRBJ2-7; D: NA; size: NA; DNA: TGTGCCAGCTCACCGCGTCGGACAGAGGGCCCGAACTCCTACGAGCAGTACTTC; CDR3: CASSPRRTEGPNSYEQYF
V: TRBV18; J: TRBJ2-2; D: TRBD2; size: NA; DNA: TGTGCCAGCTCACCACCGATAGCGGGAGCAAATACCGGGGAGCTGTTTTTT; CDR3: CASSPPIAGANTGELFF
V: TRBV6-5; J: TRBJ2-3; D: NA; size: NA; DNA: TGTGCCAGCAGTTACGGCGGGATTACAGATACGCAGTATTTT; CDR3: CASSYGGITDTQYF
V: TRBV19; J: TRBJ1-2; D: NA; size: few; DNA: TGTGCCAGTAGTATAGATAACCAGAACTATGGCTACACCTTC; CDR3: CASSIDNQNYGYTF
V: TRBV5-1; J: TRBJ2-5; D: TRBD1; size: NA; DNA: TGCGCCAGCAGCCACACGGGGACAGGGGCGCAAGAGACCCAGTACTTC; CDR3: CASSHTGTGAQETQYF
V: TRBV30; J: TRBJ1-2; D: NA; size: few; DNA: TGTGCCTGGATCCCGATGCAGGGCACCTATGGCTACACCTTC; CDR3: CAWIPMQGTYGYTF
V: TRBV5-1; J: TRBJ2-5; D: TRBD1; size: NA; DNA: TGCGCCAGCAGCTCCGGGACAGGGGGCGCGGAGACCCAGTACTTC; CDR3: CASSSGTGGAETQYF
V: TRBV30; J: TRBJ2-1; D: NA; size: NA; DNA: TGTGCCTGTCACGGCGGGCCAGCACGATGGAAGTTCTTC; CDR3: CACHGGPARWKFF
V: TRBV13; J: TRBJ2-2; D: NA; size: NA; DNA: TGTGCCAGCAGCTCCACGGAGTGGGGTCCCGCGAACACCGGGGAGCTGTTTTTT; CDR3: CASSSTEWGPANTGELFF
V: TRBV6-6; J: TRBJ2-5; D: TRBD2; size: NA; DNA: TGTGCCAGCAGTTACACTAGCGGGAGTATAGAGCAGTACTTC; CDR3: CASSYTSGSIEQYF
V: TRBV4-3; J: TRBJ1-2; D: NA; size: NA; DNA: TGCGCCAGCAGCCAAGAAGTTCCTGGTAGTGGCTACACCTTC; CDR3: CASSQEVPGSGYTF
V: TRBV5-4; J: TRBJ1-1; D: NA; size: NA; DNA: TGTGCCAGCAGCTTGGTTCCAGGGATGAACACTGAAGCTTTCTTT; CDR3: CASSLVPGMNTEAFF
V: TRBV7-2; J: TRBJ2-1; D: TRBD2; size: NA; DNA: TGTGCCAGCAGCCCACGGACTAGCGGGAGGCGGGGTGAGCAGTTCTTC; CDR3: CASSPRTSGRRGEQFF
V: TRBV18; J: TRBJ2-1; D: TRBD2; size: once; DNA: TGTGCCAGCTCACAAGGACTAGCGGGAGGGTTAGGCTCCTACAATGAGCAGTTCTTC; CDR3: CASSQGLAGGLGSYNEQFF
V: TRBV29-1; J: TRBJ2-5; D: NA; size: once; DNA: TGCAGCGTTAGGGAGGCCCAAGAGACCCAGTACTTC; CDR3: CSVREAQETQYF
V: TRBV5-4; J: TRBJ1-1; D: TRBD1; size: NA; DNA: TGTGCCAGCAGCCGACAGGGGGCCGGGGCTTTCTTT; CDR3: CASSRQGAGAFF
V: TRBV5-1; J: TRBJ1-5; D: NA; size: NA; DNA: TGCGCCAGCAGCTTGGGCCCCAGGGCAGGCAATCAGCCCCAGCATTTT; CDR3: CASSLGPRAGNQPQHF
V: TRBV5-4; J: TRBJ2-1; D: TRBD1; size: NA; DNA: TGTGCCAGCAGCTTGTGGCAGGGGGCGCAGGATGAGCAGTTCTTC; CDR3: CASSLWQGAQDEQFF
V: TRBV5-4; J: TRBJ2-1; D: TRBD2; size: once; DNA: TGTGCCAGCAGCCTTAGCGGGAGTCAGTACAATGAGCAGTTCTTC; CDR3: CASSLSGSQYNEQFF
V: TRBV5-4; J: TRBJ2-1; D: TRBD2; size: NA; DNA: TGTGCCAGCAGCGGAGGGACTAGCGGGAGGAATGAGCAGTTCTTC; CDR3: CASSGGTSGRNEQFF
V: TRBV6-1; J: TRBJ1-5; D: TRBD1; size: NA; DNA: TGTGCCAGCAGTGAAGGCTGGGACAGATATAGCAATCAGCCCCAGCATTTT; CDR3: CASSEGWDRYSNQPQHF
V: TRBV4-1; J: TRBJ2-1; D: TRBD2; size: NA; DNA: TGCGCCAGCAGCCAAGTAGCGGGAGGGCCTCAGCTCTCCTACAATGAGCAGTTCTTC; CDR3: CASSQVAGGPQLSYNEQFF
V: TRBV11-1; J: TRBJ1-1; D: NA; size: once; DNA: TGTGCCAGCAGCGCCCAGAGGAATAACGCTGAAGCTTTCTTT; CDR3: CASSAQRNNAEAFF
V: TRBV6-4; J: TRBJ1-5; D: TRBD1; size: NA; DNA: TGTGCCAGCAGCCCCCCAGGGGGAGGCAATCAGCCCCAGCATTTT; CDR3: CASSPPGGGNQPQHF
V: TRBV11-2; J: TRBJ1-2; D: NA; size: NA; DNA: TGTGCCAGCAGCTTAGATTTGACACAGGCGGGCTACACCTTC; CDR3: CASSLDLTQAGYTF
V: TRBV7-6; J: TRBJ2-7; D: NA; size: once; DNA: TGTGCCAGCAGCTCGGAGCGGCGAAGCTACGAGCAGTACTTC; CDR3: CASSSERRSYEQYF
V: TRBV7-9; J: TRBJ2-7; D: NA; size: NA; DNA: TGTGCCAGCAGCTTGGACGGTACCTACGAGCAGTACTTC; CDR3: CASSLDGTYEQYF
V: TRBV18; J: TRBJ1-5; D: TRBD1; size: few; DNA: TGTGCCAGCTCACTGCAGGGGGTGAGCAATCAGCCCCAGCATTTT; CDR3: CASSLQGVSNQPQHF
V: TRBV18; J: TRBJ1-2; D: NA; size: NA; DNA: TGTGCCAGCTCACCACCCAGCTATGGCTACACCTTC; CDR3: CASSPPSYGYTF
V: TRBV7-3; J: TRBJ1-2; D: NA; size: once; DNA: TGCGCCAGCAGCTTAGGTTGGACCCGGGACACGAGATTGAGTAACTATGGCTACACCTTC; CDR3: CASSLGWTRDTRLSNYGYTF